Below are 24 T cell receptor beta chains sequenced from a single sample in a study of blood T cells in healthy people across ages. Through a sample-barcoded 5' primer and a J-beta primer mix, a second PCR was run for roughly 7 to 12 cycles. MiXCR, applied by TCRdb to the 5' RACE reads, yields one record per CDR3 protein. The sample lists about 650,000 distinct CDR3 sequences; roughly half were seen once. Sequencing was done on a sample of blood. These receptors were taken from a woman older than 75 in good health.

The chain carries TRBV6-5 and TRBJ2-7, with 7 bases matching TRBD2. The DNA end lines up better with TRBJ2-5; the J call may be wrong. CDR3 length: 17 residues. The germline gives CDR1 MNHEY, CDR2 SVGAGI. Written as DNA, the CDR3 is TGTGCCAGCAGTTTGGGGATTTCCGGGAGGAGGGCAGAGACCCAGTACTTC. Residues: CASSLGISGRRAETQYF.

In its sample, this clonotype was seen many times. This chain joins TRBV6-5 and TRBJ2-1; D unclear. V shed 2 bases and J shed 2 bases, with 10 bases lying between them. CDR3 length: 15 residues. The germline gives CDR1 MNHEY, CDR2 SVGAGI. CDR3 nucleotide sequence: TGTGCCAGCAGTTACGAATCTAGACCCTACAATGAGCAGTTCTTC. Amino acids: CASSYESRPYNEQFF.

This clonotype was recorded many times. The CDR3 sequence is CLLWDPSSYEQYF. DNA for the CDR3: TGTCTCCTTTGGGACCCTAGCTCCTACGAGCAGTACTTC. The rearrangement joins TRBV2 to TRBJ2-7, with D tentatively TRBD1 or TRBD2 (5 bases each). This CDR3 contains 13 residues. The V gene's germline CDR1 is SNHLY and CDR2 FYNNEI.

The chain recombines TRBV27 with TRBJ2-2, with D maybe TRBD1 (5 bases). V lost 6 bases and J lost 5, with 10 bases in between. CDR3 length: 13 residues. Germline lookup yields CDR1 MNHEY and CDR2 SMNVEV (reference sequence). CDR3 in DNA: TGTGCCAGCAGAAAGGACACAACCGGGGAGCTGTTTTTT. Translation: CASRKDTTGELFF.

The J gene is TRBJ1-5, the V gene TRBV12-3 or TRBV12-4; 9 bases align to TRBD1. The length of the CDR3 is 14 residues. V was clipped by 6 bases and J by 7 bases; unmatched bases: 7. The CDR3 is CASSPTGGAQPQHF. The CDR3 nucleotides are TGTGCCAGCAGCCCTACAGGGGGCGCCCAGCCCCAGCATTTT.

This clonotype was counted a few times. The chain combines TRBV10-3 with TRBJ2-2; TRBD1 matches 7 bases. Germline lookup yields CDR1 ENHRY and CDR2 SYGVKD. Trimming cost V 0 bases and J 2 bases; bases outside gene matches: 6. CDR3 length: 17 residues. The CDR3 protein is CAISESRGQVNTGELFF. In DNA form, the CDR3 reads TGTGCCATCAGTGAGTCCCGTGGACAGGTTAACACCGGGGAGCTGTTTTTT.

This clonotype occurred a few times. The chain links TRBV30 to TRBJ1-3; D gene ambiguous. V was shortened by 4 bases and J by 7 bases, with 8 bases between the two germline ends. Germline-derived CDR1 and CDR2 are GTSNPN and SVGIG (reference sequence). The CDR3 consists of 11 residues. This chain's CDR3 is CAWTAKNTIYF. The CDR3, as DNA: TGTGCCTGGACAGCTAAGAACACCATATATTTT.

The genes are TRBV5-6 and TRBJ2-3; 8 bases match TRBD2. V trimming: 0 bases; J trimming: 7 bases; junction bases outside the gene matches: 10. This CDR3 has 16 amino acids. CDR1 and CDR2 from the germline V gene are SGHDT and YYEEEE. The CDR3 bases are TGTGCCAGCAGCTTGGCGAATAGCGGGGTTCGGAATACGCAGTATTTT. This codes for CASSLANSGVRNTQYF.

The chain recombines TRBV13 with TRBJ2-7, with a weak D call TRBD2 (5 bases). The DNA end is a closer match to TRBJ2-4, so the J assignment may be wrong. Germline V gene lookup returns CDR1 PRHDT and CDR2 FYEKMQ (reference sequence). The CDR3 is 15 residues long. CDR3 amino acids: CASSLGTGKLNIQYF. CDR3 DNA: TGTGCCAGCAGCTTAGGGACCGGGAAGCTAAACATTCAGTACTTC.

There are a few counts of this clonotype. The chain uses TRBV12-3 or TRBV12-4 and TRBJ2-3, with a possible D match to TRBD2 (5 bases). The V and J ends lost 2 bases and 9 bases respectively, with 15 bases between them. The CDR3 consists of 14 residues. The CDR3 DNA reads TGTGCCAGCAGTTTACGCGGGCCCTCGTGGACGCAGTATTTT. It yields the protein CASSLRGPSWTQYF.

In this sample, this clonotype turned up once. J is TRBJ1-1 and V is TRBV7-2; D unresolved. The V end lost 8 bases, the J end lost 2 bases, and 12 bases lay between the germline ends. CDR3 length: 13 amino acids. CDR1 and CDR2 (germline): SGHTA, FQGNSA. The CDR3 DNA sequence: TGTGCCAGCCAAGTCTACCGAAACACTGAAGCTTTCTTT. This sequence encodes CASQVYRNTEAFF. Full variable domain (missing parts from reference TRBV7-2 and TRBJ1-1): GAGVSQSPSNKVTEKGKDVELRCDPISGHTALYWYRQSLGQGLEFLIYFQGNSAPDKSGLPSDRFSAERTGGSVSTLTIQRTQQEDSAVYLCASQVYRNTEAFFGQGTRLTVV.

This clonotype was seen many times. V gene TRBV3-1 combines with J gene TRBJ2-1; TRBD1 might be the D (6 bases). Trimming took 0 bases from V and 3 from J, leaving 9 bases between them. The CDR3 totals 15 residues. Germline CDR1 and CDR2: LGHDT and YNNKEL (reference sequence). In DNA, the CDR3 is TGTGCCAGCAGCCAAGAGACAGGACTCTACAATGAGCAGTTCTTC. Translation gives CASSQETGLYNEQFF.

CDR3 amino acids: CASSQEFGQLDRQFF. The CDR3 DNA is TGCGCCAGCAGCCAAGAATTCGGACAGTTGGATCGGCAGTTCTTC. The chain is built from TRBV4-1 and TRBJ2-1, with TRBD1 as a possible D gene (6 bases). Germline CDR1 MGHRA, CDR2 YSYEKL. The ends were cut back, 0 bases at V and 12 bases at J, with 18 bases in the middle. The CDR3 has 15 amino acids.

The genes are TRBV7-8 and TRBJ2-5, with 7 bases fitting TRBD1. The CDR3 covers 16 residues. Germline V CDR1 and CDR2: SGHVS, FQNEAQ. The V and J ends lost 3 bases and 2 bases, in that order; junction bases with no gene match: 9. The CDR3 DNA follows: TGTGCCAGCAGCTTCCCGATGACAGGGCGTCAAGAGACCCAGTACTTC. Translating it yields CASSFPMTGRQETQYF.

The CDR3 sequence: CASSSGTSGRASSHEQFF. CDR3 bases: TGTGCCAGCAGCTCCGGGACTAGCGGGAGGGCCTCATCCCATGAGCAGTTCTTC. The chain links TRBV7-3 to TRBJ2-1; 16 positions agree with TRBD2. This CDR3 spans 18 amino acids. The J segment lost 8 bases and the V segment lost 4 bases, leaving 11 bases of the junction unmatched. Germline CDR1 SGHTA, CDR2 FQGTGA.

At least ten counts were recorded for this clonotype. This rearrangement joins TRBV4-1 to TRBJ2-3; no firm D call. Germline V gene data show CDR1 as MGHRA and CDR2 as YSYEKL. The CDR3 length is 13 residues. V gave up 3 bases and J gave up 4 bases, with 8 bases separating them. CDR3 DNA sequence: TGCGCCAGCAGCCAGCATCCCCCAGATACGCAGTATTTT. Protein: CASSQHPPDTQYF.

The V gene is TRBV20-1, the J gene TRBJ2-3, with D possibly matching TRBD2 (6 bases). Germline CDR1 and CDR2: DFQATT and SNEGSKA (reference sequence). Trimming took off 5 bases at V and 0 bases at J, with 21 bases between the two ends. The CDR3 spans 17 residues. CDR3 region: CSASSLRLETSTDTQYF. The CDR3 DNA follows: TGCAGTGCTTCCTCCCTTCGACTAGAAACTAGCACAGATACGCAGTATTTT.

The chain has TRBV5-1 and TRBJ1-1; tentatively, D is TRBD1 (6 bases). The CDR3 consists of 14 residues. Trimming pared 4 bases from V and 4 bases from J, leaving 14 bases between. Germline V gene sequence: CDR1 SGHRS, CDR2 YFSETQ. CDR3 nucleotide sequence: TGCGCCAGCAGCCCCCAGGGGCCCCGCACTGAAGCTTTCTTT. Translated, it gives CASSPQGPRTEAFF.

This sequence joins TRBV29-1 and TRBJ2-5; D is possibly TRBD2 (6 bases). V lost 7 bases and J 6 bases, leaving 15 bases between the germline ends. The CDR3 covers 12 residues. From germline, CDR1 is SQVTM and CDR2 ANQGSEA. The CDR3 DNA follows: TGCAGCGCCGACGAGGGAGGAAAGACCCAGTACTTC. Its translation: CSADEGGKTQYF.

Turning to this clonotype: With a much larger clone just one base away, this may be a read error. This chain links TRBV5-1 with TRBJ2-5, with unresolved D. This CDR3 comprises 14 residues. Germline CDR1 is SGHRS and CDR2 is YFSETQ. The CDR3 sequence is CASKGAQPQETRYF. CDR3 in DNA: TGCGCCAGCAAAGGCGCTCAACCGCAGGAGACCCGGTACTTC.

A note on this clonotype: A read error may explain this, as a much larger clone is one base away. CDR3 sequence reads: CSATTSGSRGEQFF. CDR3 coding DNA: TGCAGTGCAACGACTAGCGGGAGTCGAGGTGAGCAGTTCTTC. This rearrangement joins TRBV20-1 to TRBJ2-1; 12 nucleotides agree with TRBD2. Per the germline V gene, CDR1 is DFQATT and CDR2 is SNEGSKA (reference sequence). J gave up 9 bases and V 6 bases, and 9 bases lay outside the gene matches. The CDR3 is 14 residues long.

The rearrangement links TRBV29-1 to TRBJ2-1; the match to TRBD2 covers 9 bases. The CDR3 runs to 17 residues. The junction had 14 bases not matched to a gene; V was cut back by 6 bases and J by 2 bases. Germline V gene sequence: CDR1 SQVTM, CDR2 ANQGSEA. CDR3 DNA sequence: TGCAGCGTAATCATAGCGGGAGCTGTTGGGACCTACAATGAGCAGTTCTTC. It is translated as CSVIIAGAVGTYNEQFF.

The rearrangement uses TRBV7-2 and TRBJ2-4, with 13 bases that match TRBD2. J gave up 9 bases and V 5 bases, and 10 bases lay outside the gene matches. The CDR3 runs to 16 residues. Looked up from germline, CDR1 is SGHTA and CDR2 is FQGNSA. CDR3 in amino acids: CASSVTSGGAGIIQYF. The CDR3 DNA sequence: TGTGCCAGCAGCGTAACTAGCGGGGGGGCTGGTATCATTCAGTACTTC.

The CDR3 spells CASSYYTGVKETQYF. The CDR3 nucleotides are TGTGCCAGCAGTTATTACACGGGGGTGAAGGAGACCCAGTACTTC. The rearrangement uses TRBV6-5 and TRBJ2-5, with D possibly being TRBD2 (6 bases). Germline CDR1 is MNHEY and CDR2 is SVGAGI. CDR3 size: 15 residues. V lost 3 bases and J lost 5, with 16 bases in between.